This T cell receptor (beta chain) was documented in a study of cytomegalovirus exposure and HLA in healthy donors (dated by TCRdb to the late 2010s). A note on the overall study: In an earlier analysis of approximately 640 of the donors, 276 Gb of sequence data and 100 million or so unique TCR beta sequences from roughly 200 million T cells were reported. A later genetic analysis took genome-wide SNP genotypes for about three fifths of the 666 donors and used that subset as a discovery cohort. Among around 400 genotyped donors of the cohort, an average of approximately 240,000 unique TCR beta nucleotide sequences was sequenced per donor, of which about 18% were non-productive. The number of typed donors differed by locus: about 629-640 for A, B, C, DRB1 and DQB1; about 520 for DQA1; 606 for DPA1; and about 450 for DPB1. A separate validation cohort of about 110 different subjects was used in addition to the 666-subject first cohort. Roughly five DR-DQ haplotypes were treated as single units for association and clustering because of strong linkage in the cohort. In a later analysis, previously published TCR beta repertoires from 666 donors were re-analyzed and high-resolution HLA genotyping was added so that TCR occurrence patterns could be studied. The study aimed to test whether signatures of past pathogen exposure could be identified by cataloging public T cell receptors. An early release that covered fewer than 750 HLA-typed donors contained approximately 320 gigabases of sequencing data and tens of millions of unique TCR sequences. Every repertoire in the discovery cohort had been generated on one and the same sequencing platform. Of the approximately 400 genotyped donors, over 80% were placed in the genetic ancestry cluster associated with self-reported Caucasian donors. The T cell repertoires of 666 subjects were profiled by immunosequencing and related to cytomegalovirus serostatus. Rather than drawing on any new phenotypic data, the later analysis identified candidate immune exposures from TCR beta sequences and the way those sequences occurred across donors. Both class I and class II loci were covered by HLA typing, at four-digit resolution. An earlier analysis of a few hundred of the donors applied high-throughput TCR beta sequencing to assess whether each TCR beta V gene segment acted as functional or pseudogenic. The study combined high-throughput TCR immunosequencing, statistical association of individual TCRs with disease status, and machine learning to predict cytomegalovirus infection status. Donor age, sex, ethnicity and CMV serostatus were compiled alongside the repertoire data. Summary of the overall study and its limitations: Presence/absence analyses assumed roughly uniform sequencing depth across donors, an assumption that may not hold. Strong co-occurrence of HLA alleles, especially DR and DQ, made assigning TCR associations to individual alleles difficult. A group of highly shared sequence variants was considered likely to be a technical artifact of the sequencing pipeline. The authors suggested that the approach could potentially be generalized to other disease states and immunological phenotypes. A further reported finding was that TCR beta sequences accurately predicted the HLA-A and HLA-B alleles for most subjects in the first cohort. A later analysis found that HLA-associated TCR beta chains were more clonally expanded and had lower generation probabilities than equally common non-associated chains. Because HLA typing was unavailable for some donors at each locus, only the typed subset was used in association tests. Linkage disequilibrium might explain the correlated functional status among segregating V segments, but an unknown experimental factor could not be excluded. Most TCR sequences were observed very rarely across donors, whereas some public TCRs were present in many individuals. A later genetic analysis reported fewer N-insertions in productive TCRs among donors in an Asian-associated ancestry cluster than the approximately 670-donor mean. Some IMGT-functional V segments, including TRBV6-2 and TRBV6-3, could not be distinguished by the 87-base-pair reads and were therefore excluded. The classifier was reported to diagnose cytomegalovirus status with high specificity and sensitivity in both the original cohort and the validation cohort. According to a later analysis, TCR association rates differed among HLA loci, with DRB1 alleles showing the most associated TCRs and HLA-C alleles showing the fewest. In vitro tests confirmed that a few of the cytomegalovirus-associated TCR beta chains recognize cytomegalovirus antigens. A later analysis reported that several top co-occurrence clusters appeared linked to parvovirus B19, influenza, CMV and Epstein-Barr virus. In an earlier analysis of 450 to 750 of the donors, most TCR beta V segments appeared in productive rearrangements about 87% or about 30% of the time, broadly matching IMGT annotations. The cohort was sequenced for TCR beta chains only, and without alpha or paired-chain data the features that could be detected were limited. Because counts were too low, 15 or so rarely observed V segments, including chromosome 9 orphons, were excluded from the earlier analysis of some 590 of the donors. Most CMV-associated TCR beta chains appeared to be HLA-restricted in a later analysis, and the HLA associations seemed to be driven largely by CMV exposure. In a later analysis, 16,951 TCR beta sequences were associated with specific HLA alleles at a false discovery rate of 0.05. A total of 164 TCR beta chains were listed by the study as associated with cytomegalovirus. Immune exposure information for the cohort was limited to CMV serostatus. In a later genetic analysis, a missense DCLRE1C variant was associated with V-gene and J-gene trimming of TCR beta chains, and the association was replicated in an independent cohort.

Library generation was performed with the immunoSEQ multiplex PCR assay. The multiplex PCR relied on a mix of 60 forward primers for TCR Vbeta segments and 13 reverse primers for TCR Jbeta segments. Amplification of the CDR3 region of rearranged TCR beta genes was performed with a multiplex PCR assay on genomic DNA. Amplified TCR beta libraries were sequenced as 87-base-pair reads on the Illumina HiSeq System. As for how the authors treated the data: A later analysis counted tens of millions of unique TCR beta chains across the 550 to 800 repertoires, and 10 million to 12 million of these chains were shared by at least two donors. A nearest-neighbor algorithm error-corrected the raw reads and collapsed the reads into unique sequences, merging closely related sequences to remove PCR and sequencing errors. V, D and J gene segments were assigned by aligning CDR3 sequences to IMGT reference sequences. For a sequence to be retained, a match of at least six nucleotides was required to both a V gene segment and a J gene segment. Rearrangements were called productive when the CDR3 lacked stop codons and stayed in frame with V and J; all others were non-productive. Following IMGT convention, CDR3 was defined as the stretch from the second conserved V-encoded cysteine up to the conserved J-encoded phenylalanine. In an earlier analysis of roughly 580 of the donors, sequences lacking an unambiguous match to a single V gene segment were excluded. In an earlier analysis of approximately 590 of the donors, a V segment was called functional when productive rearrangements were above 56.7%, and segregating when the standard deviation between donors exceeded 5%. To diagnose cytomegalovirus status from the catalog of TCR beta chain sequences, a statistical classification framework was built. In a later analysis, TCR nucleotide sequences were compared against IMGT/GENE-DB human TR gene sequences so that V and J genes could be assigned. The TCRdist pipeline was used in a later analysis to assign CDR3 sequences and most-parsimonious VDJ recombination scenarios. In a later analysis, each TCR beta chain was defined by its CDR3 amino acid sequence together with its V-gene family, and reads without a unique V-gene family were excluded. As a way to deal with suspected cross-contamination and a sequencing artifact, a later analysis dropped approximately 570 nucleotide sequences that were highly shared and had low generation probability. A later analysis calculated a clonal expansion index for each public chain from normalized within-repertoire ranks of inferred template counts. In a later analysis, generation probabilities were computed with a VDJ recombination model fitted to out-of-frame rearrangements, and the resulting probabilities were checked against IGoR. Hypergeometric tests were used in a later analysis to score TCR-TCR, TCR-HLA and TCR-CMV co-occurrence, with a repertoire-size bias correction applied to the TCR pairs. To estimate false discovery rates, a later analysis permuted the HLA or CMV assignments 20 times. In a later analysis, co-occurring TCRs were grouped with DBSCAN, and TCRdist sequence similarity was added when clustering was performed within HLA-allele-positive subsets. Repertoires with fewer than 30,000 or more than 120,000 public chains, plus five repertoires with anomalous nucleotide sharing, were excluded from co-occurrence clustering. In TCRdb, the immuneACCESS table is reduced to in-frame sequences with V and J assigned. These tables do not hold every clone; where another copy was compared, an unresolved V gene accounts for under half, and the others remain unexplained. That table furnishes V, J and clone size, whereas the DNA furnished D and trimming. The table for this sample lists approximately 160,000 clones; roughly 79% of them were counted only once. The biggest ten clones account for approximately 1% of the sample.

Concerning this clone itself: No antigen is known for it. No much larger clone exists at a distance of one base, and base qualities are not known.

The cohort comprised 666 healthy bone marrow donors. At the time of sampling, every cohort member was nominally healthy, though immune exposures that went unrecorded were likely present. The donor was CMV seronegative and was included in the group of a few hundred seronegative cohort members. Each donor provided a peripheral blood sample, and peripheral blood mononuclear cells were used for TCR beta sequencing. Genomic DNA was extracted from the blood cell samples with the Qiagen DNeasy Blood Extraction Kit. Unmatched junction bases come to 8, with V trimmed by 0 bases and J by 1 base. Counted from cysteine to phenylalanine, this CDR3 has 17 amino acids. Of the read, only the CDR3 DNA is kept; its 51 bases are in frame from base 1. CDR1 and CDR2 are drawn from the germline V gene: SGHRS, YFSETQ.

Sequencing was carried out using PBMCs. This receptor was identified in a middle-aged woman in good health and CMV-seronegative. This chain is built from TRBV5-1 and TRBJ1-2, with TRBD1 matching 8 junction bases. The CDR3 protein sequence reads: CASSLGGQGKINYGYTF. The base sequence is TGCGCCAGCAGCTTGGGAGGACAGGGAAAAATTAACTATGGCTACACCTTC.